This T cell receptor beta chain was sequenced during a study of spatial heterogeneity in lung cancer (dated by TCRdb to about 2019). Context from the whole study: Donors were under 95 patients with early-stage, untreated non-small cell lung cancer from the lung TRACERx cohort. Follow-up PBMC samples were sequenced whenever the samples were available, and the median time to follow-up was about 2 years after resection. Beta-chain transcripts were consistently detected in greater numbers than alpha-chain transcripts, which likely reflects a higher abundance of beta-chain transcripts. In the raw uncorrected reads, each unique combination of TCR and UMI appeared more than ten times on average. In non-small cell lung cancer, the study quantitatively compared TCR alpha and beta repertoires across several tumor regions, matched nontumor lung, and blood. Nonsynonymous mutation counts, determined by whole-exome sequencing of tumor tissue, were related to TCR repertoire features. At surgery, about 210 tumor regions, around 64 matched nontumor lung samples and 56 PBMC samples were TCR-sequenced for both alpha and beta chains.

General study outcomes and caveats: Confirming at a functional level the hypothesis that regional TCRs recognize regional mutations was considered to require additional single-cell paired TCR alpha and beta sequencing. Ubiquitous expanded tumor TCRs were found in blood more often at tumor resection than at routine follow-up. Only 11 to 15 patients were included in the comparisons of baseline and follow-up blood repertoires.

This clonotype was seen ten or more times. Which antigen it targets is not known. The sample holds no much larger clone one base away, and base qualities are not on file. V is shortened by 0 bases, J by 6 bases, and the region joining them spans 11 bases. From its cysteine to its phenylalanine, the CDR3 spans 15 amino acids. Of the read, only the CDR3 DNA is kept; its 45 bases are in frame from base 1. According to the germline V gene (reference sequence), CDR1 reads PRHDT and CDR2 reads FYEKMQ. The time point label, read with the paper, signifies: blood at routine non-recurrence follow-up after resection. Whole RNA extracted from tumor and nontumor lung tissue, or from cryopreserved PBMC samples, was used for TCR sequencing without cell sorting. Only patients with enough RNA available from two or more tumor regions were chosen for TCR sequencing. The library was built by means of 5' RACE. This sample was sequenced with a NextSeq 500. The TCR library protocol attached a unique molecular identifier to each TCR cDNA molecule to allow correction of PCR and sequencing errors. From the authors' description of their analysis: TCR identification, UMI-based error correction and CDR3 extraction were all carried out with Decombinator tools. TCRs above a frequency of 2 per 1,000, corresponding to the top 1% of the tumor frequency distribution, were defined as expanded. Renyi diversity was calculated using the R vegan package after each repertoire was subsampled 100 times to 5,000 TCRs. CDR3 similarity networks were built from amino acid triplet string-kernel similarity, connecting CDR3s with pairwise similarity above 0.82. Starting from the raw public reads, TCRdb applied fastp trimming at Q25, assembled clones with MiXCR and retained in-frame beta chains. Entries that share a CDR3 protein sequence are merged under the most common genes and DNA. Here the V and J calls rest on TCRdb's processing, not on the authors' analysis. For this sample there are about 29,000 distinct CDR3 sequences; 8% to 13% appear just once. Roughly 29% of the sample comes from the top ten.

The clonotype originates from a female donor with early-stage non-small cell lung cancer. The sequence joins TRBV13 to TRBJ1-4; the D gene is unclear. Sequences were derived from PBMCs, sampled at follow-up. The CDR3 corresponds to CASSLGPYEYEKLFF. The base sequence is TGTGCCAGCAGCTTAGGACCCTACGAGTATGAAAAACTGTTTTTT.